This entry concerns a single T cell receptor beta chain. This sample was included in a study of shared clonotypes between healthy human individuals. Across the study: Those who served as donors were a couple of women and a few men between the ages of 18 and 49. Three plates were used per donor for CD4 naive, three for CD4 memory, two for CD8 naive and one for CD8 memory.

The CDR3 has 17 residues. Germline CDR1 and CDR2: MGHRA and YSYEKL. The V gene end was trimmed by 2 bases and the J gene end by 6 bases; junction bases not matched to a gene: 12. TCRdb's table, derived via immunoSEQ multiplex PCR, lists solely in-frame clones and lacks some. The sample has some 2.3 million clones; 90% to 95% are singletons. The clonotype originates from a man aged 18 to 29 in good health. Some clones in this sample may be carry-over from other donors' samples. The chain couples TRBV4-1 to TRBJ1-4, with 7 bases that match TRBD1. What was sequenced was naive CD4+ T cells from PBMCs. As to subset: CD45RA+ positively selected. CDR3 sequence reads: CASSQHMETGRDEKLFF. DNA for the CDR3: TGCGCCAGCAGCCAACATATGGAGACAGGGAGGGATGAAAAACTGTTTTTT.